The 2 T cell receptor beta chains reported below all come from one sample, sequenced in a study of cytomegalovirus exposure and HLA in healthy donors. TCRdb's table, derived via immunoSEQ multiplex PCR, lists solely in-frame clones and lacks some. The repertoire holds tens of thousands of clones, with 93% as singletons. The sample comprised PBMCs. The receptors here all came from a woman in her twenties or thirties in good health and CMV-seronegative.

CDR3 sequence (DNA): TGTGCCAGCAGCTCAAAAGGGACAGCGTATAGCAATCAGCCCCAGCATTTT. Translated: CASSSKGTAYSNQPQHF. The rearrangement links TRBV7-2 to TRBJ1-5; 7 bases map to TRBD1. The CDR3 consists of 17 residues. With 4 bases clipped from V and 0 bases from J, the junction kept 9 bases outside the gene matches. The germline V gene has CDR1 SGHTA and CDR2 FQGNSA.

This clone was picked up one time. This chain links TRBV4-1 with TRBJ1-5; D gene uncertain. This CDR3 is 14 amino acids long. V was shortened by 5 bases and J by 3 bases, with 11 bases between the two germline ends. CDR1 is MGHRA, CDR2 YSYEKL, per germline. CDR3 nucleotide sequence: TGCGCCAGCAGCTCGGGAGCCAACAATCAGCCCCAGCATTTT. This translates into CASSSGANNQPQHF.